This TCR beta chain was identified in a study of post-analysis software for immune sequencing data. At the level of the study: Relapsing-remitting, secondary progressive and progressive-relapsing courses of multiple sclerosis were included. Study-level points and caveats: TRBV5-6, TRBV5-1 and TRBV20-1 were among several TRBV segments more frequent in patients than controls.

The CDR3 is 14 residues long. Trimming took 3 bases from V and 2 from J, leaving 11 bases between them. Per germline, CDR1 DFQATT and CDR2 SNEGSKA (reference sequence). About this clonotype: Its antigen is unidentified.

Presence of unique molecular identifiers characterized the TCR beta cDNA libraries. One entry per CDR3 protein, called by TCRdb with MiXCR from the PCR reads. The sample has roughly 730,000 distinct CDR3 sequences, 25% to 30% seen once. V and J are TRBV20-1 and TRBJ2-1; maybe TRBD2 (5 bases). Sequenced input: blood. This sequence was found in a girl aged 5 to 17 with multiple sclerosis. CDR3 bases: TGCAGTGCTAGCGGGAACGCCGCCTACAATGAGCAGTTCTTC. Translating gives CSASGNAAYNEQFF.